This T cell receptor beta chain appears in the sequencing data of a study of vaccination effects on CD4 cells after COVID-19. Background on the study: After vaccination, three convalescent patients were sampled at early and late time points. Post-vaccine draws lagged the second dose by a median of 72 days.

The ViraFEST assay expanded antigen-specific CD4+ T cells with viral peptide pools before sequencing. It was after around eleven days of culture that CD4+ T cells were isolated. SARS-CoV-2 infected the person between March and December 2020, as confirmed by PCR. Everyone in the study got two shots of either the BNT162b2 or mRNA-1273 vaccine. Researchers reported culturing over 1.5 million PBMC in each well, adding about 9.5 IU/ml IL-2 and about 9.5 ug/ml peptides. This clone was counted a few times. What it binds is not known. Looked up from germline, CDR1 is MGHDK and CDR2 is SYGVNS. The length of the CDR3 is 13 residues. Trimming shortened V by 3 bases and J by 7 bases, and 9 bases separated the two germline ends. Here immunoSEQ multiplex PCR was the method, and the copy in TCRdb shows in-frame clones only, minus some. The sample lists around 15,000 clones, less than 85% occurring once. Study-level points and caveats: The study found marked clonal contraction of infection- and vaccine-induced clones late after vaccination.

The chain links TRBV25-1 to TRBJ2-2, with no clear D. The TCR was taken from a human donor who had a prior SARS-CoV-2 infection. Sequencing used CD4+ T cells from PBMCs cultured with SARS-CoV-2 spike peptides, obtained after COVID-19 vaccination. CDR3 bases: TGTGCCAGCAGTGAGTGGGCTAGCGGGGAGCTGTTTTTT. Its translation: CASSEWASGELFF.